This T cell receptor beta chain stems from a study of T-cell memory formation after mild COVID-19. TCRdb reprocessed the 5' RACE reads with MiXCR, giving one entry per CDR3 protein. The table records hundreds of thousands of distinct CDR3 sequences, roughly 19% of them present only once. Study findings and constraints: Clones shrinking between day 15 and 85 showed a balanced CD4/CD8 split, and those that grew later tilted toward CD4+.

Details on this clonotype: Its specificity is not known.

Unmatched junction bases numbered 14, after V lost 5 bases and J lost 3 bases. CDR1 is SGHTA, CDR2 FQGNSA, per germline. CDR3 size: 17 residues. The receptor comes from a man between 18 and 35 years old who had mild COVID-19 (a few samples of this study predate the infection). Cell type and time point are not known. The rearrangement links TRBV7-2 to TRBJ1-2; 8 bases agree with TRBD1. The specimen was PBMCs or a T cell subset sorted from them (not recorded which). CDR3 in DNA: TGTGCCAGCAGCCCGACGCCAGGGGGCGATCCGCACTATGGCTACACCTTC. Its translation: CASSPTPGGDPHYGYTF. Using reference TRBV7-2 and TRBJ1-2 for the parts outside the CDR3, the full variable domain is GAGVSQSPSNKVTEKGKDVELRCDPISGHTALYWYRQSLGQGLEFLIYFQGNSAPDKSGLPSDRFSAERTGGSVSTLTIQRTQQEDSAVYLCASSPTPGGDPHYGYTFGSGTRLTVV.